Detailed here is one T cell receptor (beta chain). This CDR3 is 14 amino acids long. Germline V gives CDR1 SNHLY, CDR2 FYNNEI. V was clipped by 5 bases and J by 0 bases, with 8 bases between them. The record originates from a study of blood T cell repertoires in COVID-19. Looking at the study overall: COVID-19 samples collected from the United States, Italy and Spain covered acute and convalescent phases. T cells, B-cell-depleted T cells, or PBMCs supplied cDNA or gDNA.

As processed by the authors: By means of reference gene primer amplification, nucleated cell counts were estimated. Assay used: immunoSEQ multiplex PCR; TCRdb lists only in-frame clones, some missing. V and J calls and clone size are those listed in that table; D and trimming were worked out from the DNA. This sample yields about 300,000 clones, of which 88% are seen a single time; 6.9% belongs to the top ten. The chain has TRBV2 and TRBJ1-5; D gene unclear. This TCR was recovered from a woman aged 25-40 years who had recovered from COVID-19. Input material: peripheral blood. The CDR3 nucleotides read TGTGCCAGCAGTACAGTACCTAGCAATCAGCCCCAGCATTTT. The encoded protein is CASSTVPSNQPQHF. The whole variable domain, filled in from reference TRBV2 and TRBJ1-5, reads EPEVTQTPSHQVTQMGQEVILRCVPISNHLYFYWYRQILGQKVEFLVSFYNNEISEKSEIFDDQFSVERPDGSNFTLKIRSTKLEDSAMYFCASSTVPSNQPQHFGDGTRLSIL.